This TCR beta chain was captured in a study of response to subunit inactivated influenza vaccine. Trimming pared 6 bases from V and 6 bases from J, leaving 17 bases between. This CDR3 spans 14 amino acids. Germline V gene data show CDR1 as MGHDK and CDR2 as SYGVNS. MiXCR, run by TCRdb on the RT-PCR reads, gives a single entry per CDR3 protein. The sample records hundreds of thousands of distinct CDR3 sequences, about 15% being singletons. The TCR was taken from a man aged 50 to 59 who received an inactivated influenza vaccine. Here the sequenced sample was PBMCs from blood, taken around 15 days before vaccination. The V and J genes are TRBV25-1 and TRBJ1-2; no reliable D call. CDR3 loop: CASSGRFSGDGYTF. CDR3 nucleotide sequence: TGTGCCAGCAGCGGGAGGTTCAGCGGTGATGGCTACACCTTC.